This TCR beta chain is from a study of shared clonotypes between healthy human individuals. Unsorted samples drew genomic DNA from 100 million or so PBMCs. Each cell subset's genomic DNA was divided evenly among several immunoSEQ plates. Unsorted PBMC replicate PCRs used 300 ng DNA, tens of thousands of T cell genomes. In the original workflow: There were no quality scores in the junction-only immunoSEQ sequences, so filtering differed. Clones were sequenced by immunoSEQ multiplex PCR, and TCRdb holds only the in-frame ones, with some missing. The DNA was the basis for D and trimming; V, J and clone size are from that table. The table shows about 480,000 clones, with about three quarters occurring only once. Trimming took 3 bases from V and 7 from J, leaving 7 bases between them. The germline CDR1 and CDR2 sequences are LNHDA and SQIVND (reference sequence). This CDR3 spans 12 amino acids.

The genes are TRBV19 and TRBJ2-1; D ambiguous. The TCR comes from a middle-aged woman in good health. Some clones in this sample may be carry-over from other donors' samples. Sequencing was carried out using PBMCs. Here the CDR3 DNA reads TGTGCCAGTAGTATCCCGGCTAATGAGCAGTTCTTC. Encoded protein: CASSIPANEQFF.